These 31 T cell receptor beta chains were sequenced from one sample in a study of a mutant IDH1 vaccine in newly diagnosed glioma. As for time point: week 5, during vaccination. In the vaccine, a single dose held 300 ug of the mutant IDH1 20-mer peptide, along with topical imiquimod. For these TCRs, the target antigens are not known. TCRdb keeps only in-frame clones here, not all; method: immunoSEQ multiplex PCR. The sample contains 50,000 to 70,000 clones, 82% of which appear only once. The sequences come from PBMCs, collected from a glioma patient whose treatment included an IDH1 peptide vaccine. The receptors come from a woman aged 18-30 years with glioma. Some clones in this sample may be carry-over from other donors' samples.

The chain recombines TRBV10-3 with TRBJ1-2, with D perhaps TRBD1 (5 bases). Germline V gene sequence: CDR1 ENHRY, CDR2 SYGVKD. V was cut by 0 bases and J by 4 bases, with 15 bases left in between. The CDR3 has 16 amino acids. CDR3 DNA sequence: TGTGCCATCAGTGAGTCACCGACACAGGTCTTCTATGGCTACACCTTC. This encodes CAISESPTQVFYGYTF.

The V gene is TRBV19, the J gene TRBJ2-7; 7 bases map to TRBD2. The CDR3 is made up of 17 amino acids. Germline values: CDR1 LNHDA, CDR2 SQIVND (reference sequence). V gave up 5 bases and J gave up 1 base; unmatched junction bases: 14. This CDR3 is CASSHGRPGGVSYEQYF. In DNA form, the CDR3 reads TGTGCCAGTAGTCATGGCCGTCCGGGGGGTGTTTCCTACGAGCAGTACTTC. Based on the CDR3 plus reference TRBV19 and TRBJ2-7, the full variable domain is DGGITQSPKYLFRKEGQNVTLSCEQNLNHDAMYWYRQDPGQGLRLIYYSQIVNDFQKGDIAEGYSVSREKKESFPLTVTSAQKNPTAFYLCASSHGRPGGVSYEQYFGPGTRLTVT.

The gene calls are TRBV29-1 and TRBJ1-2; D not resolved. The CDR3 has 11 residues. V lost 7 bases, J lost 8 bases, and 14 bases lay in between. Looked up from germline, CDR1 is SQVTM and CDR2 is ANQGSEA. CDR3 DNA: TGCAGCGGGGAAGAGGGTGGCGGCTACACCTTC. As protein: CSGEEGGGYTF.

The V gene is TRBV6-1, the J gene TRBJ1-4; D is ambiguous. Germline CDR1 reads MNHNS; CDR2 reads SASEGT. V lost 1 base and J lost 1, with 7 bases in between. This CDR3 is 15 amino acids long. CDR3 protein: CASSEGVRTNEKLFF. In DNA, the CDR3 is TGTGCCAGCAGTGAAGGGGTCAGAACTAATGAAAAACTGTTTTTT.

This sequence joins TRBV7-8 and TRBJ2-7, with 8 bases aligning to TRBD1. This CDR3 is 14 amino acids long. Germline V lookup: CDR1 SGHVS, CDR2 FQNEAQ. Trimming removed 1 base from V and 4 bases from J; junction bases left unmatched: 3. The CDR3 spells CASSLGQGAYEQYF. For the CDR3, the DNA is TGTGCCAGCAGCTTAGGTCAGGGGGCTTACGAGCAGTACTTC.

This chain connects TRBV7-2 to TRBJ1-1, with D possibly being TRBD1 (6 bases). The germline gives CDR1 SGHTA, CDR2 FQGNSA. Trimming removed 1 base at V and 4 bases at J, with 10 bases between. The CDR3 spans 14 residues. CDR3 region: CASSLGGGATEAFF. The CDR3 bases are TGTGCCAGCAGCTTAGGAGGGGGTGCCACTGAAGCTTTCTTT.

This chain joins TRBV30 and TRBJ1-5; TRBD1 is a possible D gene (5 bases). The V gene lost 2 bases and the J gene lost 9 bases, with 17 bases spanning the gap. Per the germline V gene, CDR1 is GTSNPN and CDR2 is SVGIG (reference sequence). The length of the CDR3 is 14 residues. CDR3 DNA: TGTGCCTGGAGTCTACAGGAGGGAAGAGGGCCCCAGCATTTT. It specifies CAWSLQEGRGPQHF.

J is TRBJ1-2 and V is TRBV29-1; no reliable D call. V gave up 6 bases and J gave up 7 bases, with 9 bases separating them. CDR3 length equals 10 residues. Germline V gene lookup returns CDR1 SQVTM and CDR2 ANQGSEA. The CDR3 sequence is CSVERVGYTF. The CDR3 nucleotides read TGCAGCGTGGAAAGGGTTGGCTACACCTTC.

The V gene is TRBV5-6, the J gene TRBJ2-6; 10 bases align to TRBD1. This CDR3 has 16 amino acids. Per germline, CDR1 SGHDT and CDR2 YYEEEE. After removal of 3 bases from V and 1 base from J, the junction contained 1 base not matched to a gene. CDR3 amino acids: CASSWDRGSGANVLTF. CDR3 bases: TGTGCCAGCAGCTGGGACAGGGGTTCTGGGGCCAACGTCCTGACTTTC. The full variable domain, rest sourced from reference TRBV5-6 and TRBJ2-6, is DAGVTQSPTHLIKTRGQQVTLRCSPKSGHDTVSWYQQALGQGPQFIFQYYEEEERQRGNFPDRFSGHQFPNYSSELNVNALLLGDSALYLCASSWDRGSGANVLTFGAGSRLTVL.

V usage is TRBV15 and J usage is TRBJ1-4; a possible D gene is TRBD1 (6 bases). This CDR3 is built from 15 residues. Trimming cost V 5 bases and J 5 bases, with 15 bases left between them. Germline V gives CDR1 LNHNV, CDR2 YYDKDF (reference sequence). The CDR3 here is CATSGNRAPNEKLFF. The CDR3 DNA reads TGTGCCACCAGCGGAAACAGGGCCCCCAATGAAAAACTGTTTTTT. Full variable domain (outside the CDR3, taken from reference TRBV15 and TRBJ1-4): DAMVIQNPRYQVTQFGKPVTLSCSQTLNHNVMYWYQQKSSQAPKLLFHYYDKDFNNEADTPDNFQSRRPNTSFCFLDIRSPGLGDTAMYLCATSGNRAPNEKLFFGSGTQLSVL.

This clone was recorded once. The J gene is TRBJ2-7, the V gene TRBV5-6; 10 bases align to TRBD1. Losses at the gene ends were 4 bases for V and 3 bases for J; bases not matched to a gene: 10. This CDR3 has 16 residues. The germline CDR1 and CDR2 sequences are SGHDT and YYEEEE. CDR3 residues: CASSRRDRGLHYEQYF. DNA of the CDR3: TGTGCCAGCAGCCGCCGGGACAGGGGCCTTCACTACGAGCAGTACTTC.

V usage is TRBV19 and J usage is TRBJ2-7, with D possibly being TRBD1 (7 bases). Per the germline V gene, CDR1 is LNHDA and CDR2 is SQIVND (reference sequence). V gave up 1 base and J gave up 6 bases, with 13 bases separating them. The CDR3 spans 14 residues. CDR3 nucleotides: TGTGCCAGTAGTATAGGCAGGGGGACTGTCGAGCAGTACTTC. Its translation: CASSIGRGTVEQYF.

J is TRBJ1-6 and V is TRBV19; no definite D call. Germline-derived CDR1 and CDR2 are LNHDA and SQIVND (reference sequence). The CDR3 extends over 16 amino acids. Trimming cost V 5 bases and J 5 bases, with 16 bases left between them. The CDR3 bases are TGTGCCAGTAGTCCCCGGGCAGGCGGACATAATTCACCCCTCCACTTT. It codes for CASSPRAGGHNSPLHF. The variable domain in full, completed from reference TRBV19 and TRBJ1-6, reads DGGITQSPKYLFRKEGQNVTLSCEQNLNHDAMYWYRQDPGQGLRLIYYSQIVNDFQKGDIAEGYSVSREKKESFPLTVTSAQKNPTAFYLCASSPRAGGHNSPLHFGNGTRLTVT.

The chain carries TRBV30 and TRBJ1-2; the D is unclear. V was cut by 0 bases and J by 7 bases, with 15 bases left in between. The CDR3 is 14 residues long. The germline V gene encodes CDR1 GTSNPN and CDR2 SVGIG (reference sequence). The CDR3 reads CAWSVSFPSVGYTF. DNA for the CDR3: TGTGCCTGGAGTGTATCATTCCCCTCGGTTGGCTACACCTTC.

The DNA for the CDR3 is TGTGCCAGCAGTTTTATGAACACTGAAGCTTTCTTT. This codes for CASSFMNTEAFF. V is TRBV28 and J is TRBJ1-1; D is ambiguous. V lost 3 bases and J 0 bases, leaving 2 bases between the germline ends. The CDR3 spans 12 residues. Looked up from germline, CDR1 is MDHEN and CDR2 is SYDVKM.

For this clone: One end of the junction varies from germline; a read error may be responsible. V and J are TRBV7-7 and TRBJ2-2, with unresolved D. The germline gives CDR1 SSHAT, CDR2 FNYEAQ (reference sequence). CDR3 length equals 15 residues. CDR3 in amino acids: CASSSRPEGIGELFF. The CDR3 DNA follows: TGTGCTAGCAGCTCCCGACCGGAAGGGATCGGGGAGCTGTTTTTT.

The V call is TRBV5-1, the J call TRBJ1-1; TRBD1 is a possible D gene (5 bases). The CDR3 is 14 amino acids. V lost 0 bases and J lost 4, with 10 bases in between. Germline V CDR1 and CDR2: SGHRS, YFSETQ. The CDR3, as DNA: TGCGCCAGCAGCTTGGAGGGGCGCGGCACTGAAGCTTTCTTT. Translating gives CASSLEGRGTEAFF. The whole variable domain, remainder taken from reference TRBV5-1 and TRBJ1-1, is KAGVTQTPRYLIKTRGQQVTLSCSPISGHRSVSWYQQTPGQGLQFLFEYFSETQRNKGNFPGRFSGRQFSNSRSEMNVSTLELGDSALYLCASSLEGRGTEAFFGQGTRLTVV.

The chain joins TRBV12-5 to TRBJ1-1, with D perhaps TRBD1 (6 bases). Trimming removed 7 bases at V and 4 bases at J, with 22 bases between. There are 16 residues in the CDR3. Germline V gene sequence: CDR1 LGHNT, CDR2 FRNRAP. The CDR3 sequence: CASVLEPGGAGTEAFF. The CDR3 region has the DNA TGTGCTAGTGTCCTGGAGCCCGGGGGCGCGGGCACTGAAGCTTTCTTT.

J is TRBJ1-6 and V is TRBV4-1, with no clear D. The CDR3 has 16 amino acids. Trimming stripped 0 bases from V and 6 bases from J, with 12 bases between. Looked up from germline, CDR1 is MGHRA and CDR2 is YSYEKL. The CDR3 nucleotides are TGCGCCAGCAGCCAAGATCCGCGGGGAGGTAATTCACCCCTCCACTTT. Translating gives CASSQDPRGGNSPLHF.

Remarks on this clone: A junction boundary mismatches the germline segment, possibly from a read error. The gene calls are TRBV14 and TRBJ1-6, with D maybe TRBD1 (5 bases). This CDR3 has 15 residues. Germline assignment: CDR1 SGHDN and CDR2 FVKESK. The CDR3 reads CASSQWGRNNLPLHF. In nucleotides, the CDR3 is TGTGCCAGCAGCCAATGGGGGAGGAATAATTTACCCCTCCACTTT. The whole variable domain, remainder taken from reference TRBV14 and TRBJ1-6, is EAGVTQFPSHSVIEKGQTVTLRCDPISGHDNLYWYRRVMGKEIKFLLHFVKESKQDESGMPNNRFLAERTGGTYSTLKVQPAELEDSGVYFCASSQWGRNNLPLHFGNGTRLTVT.

This clone was seen more than once but under ten times. Here the CDR3 reads CSAERGVGTEAFF. CDR3 bases: TGCAGCGCCGAACGGGGTGTGGGCACTGAAGCTTTCTTT. The rearrangement joins TRBV29-1 to TRBJ1-1, with D unclear. There are 13 residues in the CDR3. Germline V gives CDR1 SQVTM, CDR2 ANQGSEA. Trimming stripped 7 bases from V and 4 bases from J, with 16 bases between.

This clone has a handful of counts. This sequence joins TRBV2 and TRBJ1-4, with a tentative D call TRBD1 (6 bases). Germline CDR1 reads SNHLY; CDR2 reads FYNNEI. V was shortened by 7 bases and J by 0 bases, with 12 bases between the two germline ends. CDR3 length: 15 residues. CDR3 in amino acids: CASTGGRATNEKLFF. In nucleotides, the CDR3 is TGTGCCAGCACCGGGGGCCGGGCAACTAATGAAAAACTGTTTTTT.

Here the CDR3 DNA reads TGTGCCAGCAGCCAAAGAGGCAATCAGCCCCAGCATTTT. This gives the protein CASSQRGNQPQHF. The V and J genes are TRBV14 and TRBJ1-5; D is unresolved. Per germline, CDR1 SGHDN and CDR2 FVKESK. CDR3 length equals 13 residues. The V end was cut by 2 bases, the J end by 2 bases, with 4 bases between.

The CDR3 DNA is TGTGCCAGCAGCAACGGACTAGCGGGACTTGAGGGAGATACGCAGTATTTT. This codes for CASSNGLAGLEGDTQYF. This rearrangement joins TRBV7-6 to TRBJ2-3; 12 bases map to TRBD2. The CDR3 length is 17 residues. Germline V lookup: CDR1 SGHVS, CDR2 FNYEAQ. J gave up 5 bases and V 5 bases, and 11 bases lay outside the gene matches.

The chain carries TRBV5-4 and TRBJ2-5; D is ambiguous. The germline V gene has CDR1 SGHNT and CDR2 YYREEE (reference sequence). Trimming cost V 1 base and J 5 bases, with 6 bases left between them. The CDR3 loop spans 12 amino acids. CDR3 DNA: TGTGCCAGCAGCTTGCCCGCGGAGACCCAGTACTTC. Protein: CASSLPAETQYF.

The sample holds one count of this clone. The chain combines TRBV6-5 with TRBJ1-4, with no clear D. V was shortened by 1 base and J by 0 bases, with 9 bases between the two germline ends. CDR1 and CDR2 (germline): MNHEY, SVGAGI. The CDR3 is 16 amino acids. CDR3 nucleotide sequence: TGTGCCAGCAGTTACTTTTCAAGTACAACTAATGAAAAACTGTTTTTT. It specifies CASSYFSSTTNEKLFF.

The chain has TRBV7-9 and TRBJ2-5; 14 bases line up with TRBD2. This CDR3 has 16 residues. Germline CDR1 reads SEHNR; CDR2 reads FQNEAQ (reference sequence). Trimming removed 5 bases from V and 5 bases from J; junction bases left unmatched: 7. CDR3 in DNA: TGTGCCAGCAGCCTTGGACTAGCGGGAGGTTCTGAGACCCAGTACTTC. It codes for CASSLGLAGGSETQYF.

The genes are TRBV21-1 and TRBJ1-2. TRBV21-1 is classified as a pseudogene. This CDR3 spans 14 amino acids. CDR3 residues: CASSQAGTLYGYTF. The CDR3 nucleotides are TGTGCCAGCAGCCAGGCGGGGACCCTGTATGGCTACACCTTC.

On this clone itself: At one end, the junction sequence differs from germline, possibly due to a read error. This chain joins TRBV7-7 and TRBJ2-5; no definite D call. CDR3 length: 14 amino acids. The germline V gene has CDR1 SSHAT and CDR2 FNYEAQ (reference sequence). The CDR3, as DNA: TGTGCTAGCAGCTTAGGCGGATCTCAAGAGACCCAGTACTTC. It translates to CASSLGGSQETQYF.

With respect to this clone: The junction does not match germline at one end; this may be a read error. The V gene is TRBV10-1, the J gene TRBJ2-2; the D gene is possibly TRBD1 (6 bases). Germline CDR1 is WNHNN and CDR2 is SYGVQD (reference sequence). The CDR3 extends over 13 amino acids. The CDR3 loop reads CASRRGNTGELSF. CDR3 DNA: TGCGCCAGCAGGAGGGGGAACACCGGGGAGCTGTCTTTT.

This chain connects TRBV5-3 to TRBJ1-5; weak D call: TRBD1 (6 bases). TRBV5-3 is marked as an open reading frame, function uncertain. V lost 0 bases to trimming and J lost 7 bases, with 14 bases between them. The CDR3 consists of 15 residues. The CDR3 protein is CARSLVADREQPQHF. The CDR3 nucleotides are TGTGCCAGAAGCTTGGTGGCGGACAGAGAGCAGCCCCAGCATTTT.